This T cell receptor beta chain is drawn from a study of T cells in Graves' hyperthyroidism and ophthalmopathy. The V gene's germline CDR1 is MNHEY and CDR2 SVGAGI. V was shortened by 2 bases and J by 4 bases, with 5 bases between the two germline ends. The CDR3 totals 12 residues. Amplification of TCR beta CDR3 regions used RNA as the template. First-round RT-PCR with HTBI primers amplified the TCR CDR3 region. From the multiplex PCR reads, TCRdb called clonotypes with MiXCR, one entry per CDR3 protein. This table holds a few hundred thousand distinct CDR3 sequences, around 16% found once. This clonotype was seen repeatedly, ten times or more.

Sample: blood. This sequence was found in a woman between 50 and 59 years old with Graves' hyperthyroidism. This chain connects TRBV6-5 to TRBJ1-2; D is undetermined. The CDR3: CASSYVGYGYTF. CDR3 in DNA: TGTGCCAGCAGTTACGTGGGCTATGGCTACACCTTC.